The present entry profiles one T cell receptor beta chain with its context. What it binds is not known. Data came from immunoSEQ multiplex PCR; TCRdb stores just in-frame clones and leaves some out. This table has about 83,000 clones, 65% to 90% appearing once. This entry is derived from a study of OX40 agonist ivuxolimab in advanced cancers. Whole-study context: An agonistic human IgG2 monoclonal antibody against OX40 (CD134) was given.

General study findings and limits: On average, CD8+ T cells showed a greater number of expanded clones than CD4+.

With autoimmune disease history or systemic immunosuppression, patients were excluded. The CDR3 runs 14 residues. Germline V gives CDR1 ENHRY, CDR2 SYGVKD. V dropped 3 bases and J dropped 0 bases, with 9 bases sitting between them. This rearrangement joins TRBV10-3 to TRBJ2-7; TRBD1 is a possible D gene (5 bases). This material consisted of CD4+ or CD8+ T cells sorted from blood, taken in a trial of the OX40 agonist ivuxolimab. The TCR sequence derives from an adult with an advanced solid tumor such as melanoma, head and neck, liver or kidney cancer. CDR3: CAISERQGSYEQYF. The DNA of the CDR3 is TGTGCCATCAGTGAAAGGCAGGGCTCCTACGAGCAGTACTTC.